Listed below are T cell receptor beta chains from one sample, sequenced in a study of blood T cells in healthy people across ages. TCRdb ran MiXCR on the 5' RACE reads and lists one entry per CDR3 protein. This table has some 550,000 distinct CDR3 sequences, roughly 48% appearing once. Sequencing input: blood. The receptors derive from a man older than 75 in good health. CDR3s include the opening cysteine and the closing phenylalanine or tryptophan. A D gene is named only where the DNA matches it firmly. Clone size appears in some rows only: once, few, many, or a class for an expanded clone.

clone_size | j_call | v_call | d_call | cdr3_aa | cdr3_nt
few | TRBJ2-5 | TRBV9 | TRBD2 | CASSPLGGYQETQYF | TGTGCCAGCAGCCCCCTCGGGGGGTACCAAGAGACCCAGTACTTC
NA | TRBJ1-1 | TRBV9 | NA | CASSPRAGGLGDTEAFF | TGTGCCAGCAGCCCACGAGCTGGGGGCTTGGGTGACACTGAAGCTTTCTTT
NA | TRBJ1-1 | TRBV10-3 | TRBD1 | CAISEVTGGRTEAFF | TGTGCCATCAGTGAGGTGACAGGGGGCCGAACTGAAGCTTTCTTT
NA | TRBJ2-7 | TRBV21-1 | NA | CASTRGDRGHEQYF | TGTGCCAGCACCCGAGGGGACAGGGGCCACGAGCAGTACTTC
NA | TRBJ2-5 | TRBV20-1 | TRBD2 | CSAITSGGLGGQETQYF | TGCAGTGCTATAACTAGCGGGGGGTTGGGGGGCCAAGAGACCCAGTACTTC
few | TRBJ2-1 | TRBV27 | NA | CASTRGTEQFF | TGTGCCAGCACCCGGGGGACTGAGCAGTTCTTC
few | TRBJ2-3 | TRBV9 | TRBD2 | CASSASPAGGSDTQYF | TGTGCCAGCAGCGCCTCCCCGGCGGGGGGCTCGGATACGCAGTATTTT
NA | TRBJ1-2 | TRBV25-1 | TRBD1 | CASSEQGAGGYTF | TGTGCCAGCAGTGAACAGGGGGCAGGTGGCTACACCTTC
NA | TRBJ1-5 | TRBV20-1 | NA | CSAKRGVSQPQHF | TGCAGTGCTAAGAGGGGGGTGAGCCAGCCCCAGCATTTT
many | TRBJ1-5 | TRBV6-5 | TRBD1 | CASSYSQGANQPQHF | TGTGCCAGCAGTTACTCCCAGGGGGCCAATCAGCCCCAGCATTTT
NA | TRBJ2-1 | TRBV11-1 | NA | CAGSLRLGLINEQFF | TGTGCCGGCAGCTTAAGACTAGGCTTGATTAATGAGCAGTTCTTC
few | TRBJ2-1 | TRBV7-2 | NA | CASSNTGGSYNEQFF | TGTGCCAGCAGCAATACAGGTGGCTCCTACAATGAGCAGTTCTTC
NA | TRBJ2-5 | TRBV6-2/TRBV6-3 | NA | CASRRPPGFQETQYF | TGTGCCAGCAGACGACCTCCAGGGTTTCAAGAGACCCAGTACTTC
few | TRBJ2-1 | TRBV12-3/TRBV12-4 | NA | CASRTGYSYNEQFF | TGTGCCAGCAGGACAGGTTACTCCTACAATGAGCAGTTCTTC
NA | TRBJ1-2 | TRBV9 | NA | CASSVGRGPGNYGYTF | TGTGCCAGCAGCGTAGGCAGGGGACCGGGGAACTATGGCTACACCTTC
many | TRBJ2-1 | TRBV6-5 | NA | CASRYNEQFF | TGTGCCAGCAGGTACAATGAGCAGTTCTTC
NA | TRBJ2-7 | TRBV7-2 | TRBD2 | CASSLVKRGDEQYF | TGTGCCAGCAGCTTAGTAAAGCGGGGCGATGAGCAGTACTTC
few | TRBJ1-1 | TRBV20-1 | TRBD1 | CSASTTGGDFEAFF | TGCAGTGCTAGTACCACAGGGGGGGATTTTGAAGCTTTCTTT
NA | TRBJ2-7 | TRBV6-6 | TRBD1 | CASSYSPGQQSYEQYF | TGTGCCAGCAGTTACTCCCCGGGACAGCAATCCTACGAGCAGTACTTC
once | TRBJ2-2 | TRBV12-3/TRBV12-4 | TRBD1 | CASSPGQVTGELFF | TGTGCCAGCAGCCCTGGACAGGTTACCGGGGAGCTGTTTTTT
few | TRBJ2-4 | TRBV28 | NA | CASIHTGPKNIQYF | TGTGCCAGCATACATACAGGGCCCAAAAACATTCAGTACTTC
few | TRBJ1-5 | TRBV6-5 | NA | CASRGRINQPQHF | TGTGCCAGCAGAGGCAGAATAAATCAGCCCCAGCATTTT
NA | TRBJ2-7 | TRBV30 | TRBD1 | CAWSGRTGLYEQYF | TGTGCCTGGAGTGGGCGGACAGGACTCTACGAGCAGTACTTC
once | TRBJ1-6 | TRBV6-1 | NA | CASQPGESYNSPLHF | TGTGCCAGCCAGCCCGGGGAGTCCTATAATTCACCCCTCCACTTT
NA | TRBJ2-3 | TRBV9 | NA | CASSVETRTDTQYF | TGTGCCAGCAGCGTTGAAACCCGCACAGATACGCAGTATTTT
NA | TRBJ2-5 | TRBV7-2 | TRBD2 | CASSLWRGGQETQYF | TGTGCCAGCAGCTTATGGCGGGGGGGCCAAGAGACCCAGTACTTC
NA | TRBJ2-5 | TRBV20-1 | NA | CSAMLAQETQYF | TGCAGTGCTATGCTAGCTCAAGAGACCCAGTACTTC
few | TRBJ2-1 | TRBV7-2 | NA | CASSSSGTAYNEQFF | TGTGCCAGCAGCTCAAGCGGGACAGCCTACAATGAGCAGTTCTTC